A single sample gave rise to the 24 T cell receptor beta chains below, sequenced in a study of Tregs in tolerant kidney transplant recipients. Measured with immunoSEQ multiplex PCR; TCRdb has only the in-frame clones, and not every one. The sample includes about 60,000 clones, roughly 92% of them seen just once. The sample in question was CD8+ T cells from blood, obtained before the transplant. The receptors originated from a human donor who received a combined kidney and bone marrow transplant.

The chain couples TRBV6-5 to TRBJ2-5, with 7 bases that match TRBD1. Trimming took 5 bases from V and 4 from J; bases not matched to a gene: 10. The CDR3 covers 15 residues. Looked up from germline, CDR1 is MNHEY and CDR2 is SVGAGI. In DNA, the CDR3 is TGTGCCAGCAGTCAAAGGACAGGCCGCTTAGAGACCCAGTACTTC. As protein: CASSQRTGRLETQYF.

This clone was seen a single time. The chain joins TRBV4-3 to TRBJ2-1, with 7 bases lining up with TRBD2. From germline, CDR1 is LGHNA and CDR2 YSLEER. V lost 8 bases, J lost 0 bases, and 7 bases stayed unmatched. CDR3 length: 15 residues. CDR3 residues: CASGGGSDSYNEQFF. The DNA for the CDR3 is TGCGCCAGCGGGGGGGGGTCTGACTCCTACAATGAGCAGTTCTTC.

The chain is built from TRBV28 and TRBJ1-5, with 7 bases identical to TRBD1. This CDR3 region has 15 residues. The V gene's germline CDR1 is MDHEN and CDR2 SYDVKM. Unmatched junction bases numbered 9, after V lost 6 bases and J lost 4 bases. CDR3 loop: CASRITGVVNQPQHF. CDR3 sequence (DNA): TGTGCCAGCAGGATCACAGGGGTAGTAAATCAGCCCCAGCATTTT.

The rearrangement links TRBV9 to TRBJ2-7; 7 positions agree with TRBD1. J lost 0 bases, V lost 4 bases, and 7 bases had no gene match. This CDR3 is built from 15 residues. CDR1 and CDR2 from the germline V gene are SGDLS and YYNGEE. The CDR3, as DNA: TGTGCCAGCAGCAAAGGACAGGTGAGCTCCTACGAGCAGTACTTC. Translating it yields CASSKGQVSSYEQYF.

The rearrangement links TRBV13 to TRBJ2-1; 8 bases are shared with TRBD1. Germline CDR1 is PRHDT and CDR2 is FYEKMQ (reference sequence). After removal of 5 bases from V and 5 bases from J, the junction contained 8 bases not matched to a gene. The CDR3 length is 15 residues. CDR3 in DNA: TGTGCCAGCAGCCGGGTGGACAGGGAGAACAATGAGCAGTTCTTC. This encodes CASSRVDRENNEQFF.

The rearrangement joins TRBV27 to TRBJ2-7; a weak D match, TRBD1 (6 bases). The CDR3 is 12 residues long. Trimming left V 6 bases short and J 4 bases short, with 10 bases between. Per germline, CDR1 MNHEY and CDR2 SMNVEV (reference sequence). DNA for the CDR3: TGTGCCAGCAGCTTAACAGGGTACGAGCAGTACTTC. Its protein is CASSLTGYEQYF.

The V and J genes are TRBV5-1 and TRBJ2-1; weak D call: TRBD2 (5 bases). Germline V gene data show CDR1 as SGHRS and CDR2 as YFSETQ. The V gene lost 0 bases and the J gene lost 8 bases, with 9 bases spanning the gap. The CDR3 totals 13 residues. The CDR3 DNA reads as TGCGCCAGCAGCTTGGGTAGCGCTTATGAGCAGTTCTTC. This codes for CASSLGSAYEQFF.

On this clone itself: This specimen includes other DNA sequences encoding the same CDR3. The V and J genes are TRBV27 and TRBJ2-7; 8 bases match TRBD1. Germline-derived CDR1 and CDR2 are MNHEY and SMNVEV (reference sequence). Trimming at V came to 6 bases and at J to 1 base, leaving 5 bases not matched to a gene. The CDR3 covers 14 residues. CDR3 sequence (DNA): TGTGCCAGCAGCTGGACAGGGCAATCCTACGAGCAGTACTTC. It encodes CASSWTGQSYEQYF.

CDR3 loop: CASSQTGGYGYTF. Written as DNA, the CDR3 is TGTGCCAGCAGTCAGACAGGTGGCTATGGCTACACCTTC. The chain combines TRBV27 with TRBJ1-2, with a tentative D call TRBD1 (6 bases). This CDR3 is 13 amino acids long. V gave up 5 bases and J gave up 4 bases, with 11 bases separating them. Germline V lookup: CDR1 MNHEY, CDR2 SMNVEV (reference sequence).

This chain links TRBV28 with TRBJ2-4, with D maybe TRBD1 (6 bases). In germline, CDR1 is MDHEN, CDR2 SYDVKM. The CDR3 length is 15 residues. The germline V and J ends were trimmed by 4 bases and 6 bases, with 16 bases remaining between them. CDR3 sequence (DNA): TGTGCCAGCAGTTCCCCTGAACAGGGATCAAACATTCAGTACTTC. Encoded protein: CASSSPEQGSNIQYF.

The chain employs TRBV7-2 and TRBJ1-2; the match to TRBD1 covers 9 bases. J lost 6 bases, V lost 10 bases, and 9 bases had no gene match. Germline V lookup: CDR1 SGHTA, CDR2 FQGNSA. CDR3 length: 13 amino acids. CDR3 coding DNA: TGTGCCAAACAACACAGGGGGCGCAATGGCTACACCTTC. Translation: CAKQHRGRNGYTF.

DNA of the CDR3: TGTGCCAGCAGCTTAAGAAGAGGCTATGGCTACACCTTC. It codes for CASSLRRGYGYTF. The chain uses TRBV5-6 and TRBJ1-2; D not resolved. CDR1 is SGHDT, CDR2 YYEEEE, per germline. V lost 2 bases and J lost 4, with 9 bases in between. The CDR3 is made up of 13 amino acids.

Only one count was recorded for this clone. The V gene is TRBV19, the J gene TRBJ2-7; D is ambiguous. V lost 4 bases and J lost 3, with 10 bases in between. This CDR3 contains 13 residues. Germline lookup yields CDR1 LNHDA and CDR2 SQIVND (reference sequence). DNA of the CDR3: TGTGCCAGTAGTAGTGACACTTTCTACGAGCAGTACTTC. Protein sequence: CASSSDTFYEQYF.

The V call is TRBV18, the J call TRBJ2-5, with D unclear. CDR1 is KGHSH, CDR2 LQKENI, per germline. V lost 3 bases and J lost 5, with 7 bases in between. The CDR3 is 12 residues long. The CDR3 here is CASSPARETQYF. In DNA, the CDR3 is TGTGCCAGCTCACCTGCTCGGGAGACCCAGTACTTC.

This clone was detected only once. The V and J genes are TRBV27 and TRBJ2-7; perhaps TRBD1 as D (5 bases). The CDR3 has 13 residues. The germline V and J ends were trimmed by 8 bases and 3 bases, with 14 bases remaining between them. Germline CDR1 is MNHEY and CDR2 is SMNVEV (reference sequence). Here the CDR3 reads CASAQGVYYEQYF. CDR3 in DNA: TGTGCCAGCGCCCAAGGGGTTTACTACGAGCAGTACTTC.

The CDR3 region has the DNA TGTGCCAGTAGTATGGCAACGACGGGACTACTCCGGGAGACCCAGTACTTC. Encoded protein: CASSMATTGLLRETQYF. The gene calls are TRBV19 and TRBJ2-5, with 7 bases lining up with TRBD2. Trimming removed 3 bases from V and 5 bases from J; junction bases left unmatched: 15. The CDR3 has 17 amino acids. Looked up from germline, CDR1 is LNHDA and CDR2 is SQIVND (reference sequence).

This clone has only one observation. The chain carries TRBV11-2 and TRBJ2-5; 7 nucleotides line up with TRBD1. V dropped 3 bases and J dropped 5; count of bases not matched to a gene: 3. There are 13 residues in the CDR3. Germline CDR1 SGHAT, CDR2 FQNNGV. The DNA for the CDR3 is TGTGCCAGCAGCTTGACAGGGCCCGAGACCCAGTACTTC. Amino acids: CASSLTGPETQYF.

This clone was observed a handful of times. The gene calls are TRBV2 and TRBJ1-4; 7 nucleotides match TRBD1. V was pared by 5 bases and J by 0 bases, with 3 bases of the junction left unmatched. This CDR3 comprises 15 residues. Germline CDR1 and CDR2: SNHLY and FYNNEI. The CDR3 coding sequence is TGTGCCAGCAGTATCGGGACAGCAACTAATGAAAAACTGTTTTTT. Its translation: CASSIGTATNEKLFF.

V usage is TRBV27 and J usage is TRBJ2-1; no clear D gene. The CDR3 length is 15 residues. From germline, CDR1 is MNHEY and CDR2 SMNVEV (reference sequence). With 2 bases removed from V and 6 bases from J, the gap between germline ends came to 14 bases. The CDR3 bases are TGTGCCAGCAGTTTAAGCCCCCCAATCGGCAATGAGCAGTTCTTC. It encodes CASSLSPPIGNEQFF.

Only one count was recorded for this clone. This rearrangement joins TRBV6-6 to TRBJ2-2; a weak D match, TRBD2 (5 bases). CDR1 is MNHNY and CDR2 is SVGAGI in the germline V gene (reference sequence). This CDR3 region has 16 residues. The V end lost 5 bases, the J end lost 7 bases, and 20 bases lay between the germline ends. In DNA, the CDR3 is TGTGCCAGCAGTCAATTCGGGCTAGTCGGGGTCGGGGAGCTGTTTTTT. This encodes CASSQFGLVGVGELFF.

A single count supports this clone. The rearrangement joins TRBV2 to TRBJ1-5, with 9 positions matching TRBD1. V gave up 4 bases and J gave up 4 bases; unmatched junction bases: 2. Germline CDR1 is SNHLY and CDR2 is FYNNEI. The CDR3 sequence is 14 residues long. The CDR3 coding sequence is TGTGCCAGCAGTGGACAGGGGGAGAATCAGCCCCAGCATTTT. Protein sequence: CASSGQGENQPQHF.

This chain connects TRBV28 to TRBJ2-7; 8 bases fit TRBD2. The trim removed 3 bases at V and 3 bases at J, leaving 7 bases unmatched. Looked up from germline, CDR1 is MDHEN and CDR2 is SYDVKM. The CDR3 sequence is 15 residues long. The DNA for the CDR3 is TGTGCCAGCAGTTTTCGGGGGGGCCTTTTCTACGAGCAGTACTTC. Translated: CASSFRGGLFYEQYF. The full variable domain, completed using reference TRBV28 and TRBJ2-7, is DVKVTQSSRYLVKRTGEKVFLECVQDMDHENMFWYRQDPGLGLRLIYFSYDVKMKEKGDIPEGYSVSREKKERFSLILESASTNQTSMYLCASSFRGGLFYEQYFGPGTRLTVT.

V and J are TRBV4-1 and TRBJ2-2; 7 bases are a match to TRBD2. The CDR3 is 14 residues long. Trimming took 4 bases from V and 6 from J; bases not matched to a gene: 5. Germline values: CDR1 MGHRA, CDR2 YSYEKL. CDR3 nucleotide sequence: TGCGCCAGCAGCCTTGTTGGGGGGGCCGGGGAGCTGTTTTTT. Its translation: CASSLVGGAGELFF.

This chain links TRBV7-8 with TRBJ2-3; TRBD2 aligns across 12 bases. CDR1 SGHVS and CDR2 FQNEAQ come from the germline V gene. V was clipped by 6 bases and J by 0 bases; unmatched bases: 13. There are 19 residues in the CDR3. CDR3 sequence reads: CASSSTSSGGAPSTDTQYF. The CDR3 coding sequence is TGTGCCAGCAGTTCTACTTCTAGCGGGGGGGCCCCTAGCACAGATACGCAGTATTTT.